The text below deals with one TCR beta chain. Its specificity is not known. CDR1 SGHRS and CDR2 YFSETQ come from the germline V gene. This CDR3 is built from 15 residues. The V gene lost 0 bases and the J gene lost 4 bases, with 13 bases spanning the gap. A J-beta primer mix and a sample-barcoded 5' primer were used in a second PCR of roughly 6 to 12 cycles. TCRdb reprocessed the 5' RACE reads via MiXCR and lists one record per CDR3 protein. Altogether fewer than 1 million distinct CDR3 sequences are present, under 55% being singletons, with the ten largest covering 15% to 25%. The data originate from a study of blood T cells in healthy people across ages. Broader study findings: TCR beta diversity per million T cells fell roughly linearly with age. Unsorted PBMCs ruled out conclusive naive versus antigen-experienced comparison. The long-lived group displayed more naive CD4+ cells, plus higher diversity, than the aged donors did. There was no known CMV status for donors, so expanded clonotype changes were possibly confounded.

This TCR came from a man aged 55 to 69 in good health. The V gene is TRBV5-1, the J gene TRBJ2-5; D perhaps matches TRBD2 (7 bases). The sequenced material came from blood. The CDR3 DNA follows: TGCGCCAGCAGCTTGGCGGGGGGCAACGGAGAGACCCAGTACTTC. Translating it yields CASSLAGGNGETQYF.